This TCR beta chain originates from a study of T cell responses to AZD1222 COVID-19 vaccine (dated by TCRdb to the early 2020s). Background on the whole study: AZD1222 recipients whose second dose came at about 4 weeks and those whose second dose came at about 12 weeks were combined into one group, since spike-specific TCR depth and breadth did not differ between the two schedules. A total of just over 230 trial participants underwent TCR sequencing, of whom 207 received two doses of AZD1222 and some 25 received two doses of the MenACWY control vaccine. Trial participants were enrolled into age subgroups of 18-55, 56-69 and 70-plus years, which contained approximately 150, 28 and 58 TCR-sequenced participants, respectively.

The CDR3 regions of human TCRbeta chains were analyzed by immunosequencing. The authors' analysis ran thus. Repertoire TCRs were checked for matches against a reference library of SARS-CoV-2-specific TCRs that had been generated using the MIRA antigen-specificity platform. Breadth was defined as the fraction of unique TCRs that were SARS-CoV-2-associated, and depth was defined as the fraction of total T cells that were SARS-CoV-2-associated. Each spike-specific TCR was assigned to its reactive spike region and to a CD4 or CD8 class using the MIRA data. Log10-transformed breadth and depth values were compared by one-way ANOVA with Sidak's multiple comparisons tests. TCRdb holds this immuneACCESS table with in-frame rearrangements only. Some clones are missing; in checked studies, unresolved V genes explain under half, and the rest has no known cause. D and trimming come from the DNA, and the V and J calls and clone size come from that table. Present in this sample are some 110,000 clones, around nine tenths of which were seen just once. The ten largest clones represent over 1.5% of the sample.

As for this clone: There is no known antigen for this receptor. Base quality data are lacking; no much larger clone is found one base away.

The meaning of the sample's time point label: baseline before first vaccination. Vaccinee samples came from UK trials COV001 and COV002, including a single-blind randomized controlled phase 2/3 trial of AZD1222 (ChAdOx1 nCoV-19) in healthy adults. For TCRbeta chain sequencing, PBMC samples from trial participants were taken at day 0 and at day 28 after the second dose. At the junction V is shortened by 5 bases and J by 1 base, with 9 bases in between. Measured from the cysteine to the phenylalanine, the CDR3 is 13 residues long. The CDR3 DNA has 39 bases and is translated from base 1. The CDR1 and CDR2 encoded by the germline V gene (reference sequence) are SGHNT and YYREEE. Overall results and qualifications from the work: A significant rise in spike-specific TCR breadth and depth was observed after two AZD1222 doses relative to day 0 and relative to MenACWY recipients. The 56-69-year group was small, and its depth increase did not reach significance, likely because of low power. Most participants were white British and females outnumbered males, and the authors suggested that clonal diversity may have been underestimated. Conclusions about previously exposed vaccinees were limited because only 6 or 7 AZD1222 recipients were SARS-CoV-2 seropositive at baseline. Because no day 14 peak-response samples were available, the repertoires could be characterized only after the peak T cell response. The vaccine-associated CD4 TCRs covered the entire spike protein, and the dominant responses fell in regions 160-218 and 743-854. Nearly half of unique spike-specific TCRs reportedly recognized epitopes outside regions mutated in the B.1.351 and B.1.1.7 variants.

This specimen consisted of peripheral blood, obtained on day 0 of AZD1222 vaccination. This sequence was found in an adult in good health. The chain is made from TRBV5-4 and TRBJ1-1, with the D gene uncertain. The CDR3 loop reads CASRRAPNTEAFF. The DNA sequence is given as TGTGCCAGCAGACGGGCTCCGAACACTGAAGCTTTCTTT. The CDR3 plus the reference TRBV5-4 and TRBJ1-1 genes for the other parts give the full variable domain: ETGVTQSPTHLIKTRGQQVTLRCSSQSGHNTVSWYQQALGQGPQFIFQYYREEENGRGNFPPRFSGLQFPNYSSELNVNALELDDSALYLCASRRAPNTEAFFGQGTRLTVV.